These 19 T cell receptor beta chains originate from one sample sequenced in a study of OX40 agonist ivuxolimab in advanced cancers. Repertoires were generated with immunoSEQ multiplex PCR, while TCRdb's copy carries only in-frame clones and drops some. There are some 20,000 clones in the sample; about four fifths occur only once, and 2.5% to 3.5% lies in the top ten. The specimen comprised CD4+ or CD8+ T cells sorted from blood, sampled in a trial of the OX40 agonist ivuxolimab. The receptors here all came from an adult with an advanced solid tumor such as melanoma, head and neck, liver or kidney cancer.

In regard to this clone: An end of the junction differs from the germline gene, which may be a read error. Other nucleotide sequences in the sample specify the same CDR3. CDR3: CASSLGSSASTDTQYF. CDR3 nucleotide sequence: TGCGCCAGCAGCCTTGGTTCTAGCGCAAGCACAGATACGCAGTATTTT. V and J are TRBV5-4 and TRBJ2-3; the D gene is possibly TRBD2 (6 bases). The CDR3 runs to 16 residues. Germline V gene data show CDR1 as SGHNT and CDR2 as YYREEE (reference sequence).

This clone has only one observation. This sequence joins TRBV9 and TRBJ2-5, with 7 bases lining up with TRBD1. The CDR3 contains 14 residues. Losses at the gene ends were 4 bases for V and 1 base for J; bases not matched to a gene: 4. Germline values: CDR1 SGDLS, CDR2 YYNGEE. Here the CDR3 DNA reads TGTGCCAGCAGCCGTGACAGGGCCCAAGAGACCCAGTACTTC. Translating gives CASSRDRAQETQYF.

This clone was found once. The CDR3 coding sequence is TGTGCCAGCAGTGCTTCTGCCCTTGACAGGGTCTTGGCTGGGGCCAACGTCCTGACTTTC. It encodes CASSASALDRVLAGANVLTF. The chain joins TRBV6-1 to TRBJ2-6; the match to TRBD1 covers 7 bases. Germline V gene sequence: CDR1 MNHNS, CDR2 SASEGT. The V segment lost 4 bases and the J segment 2 bases; nucleotides outside the gene matches: 17. This CDR3 comprises 20 residues.

This clone has more than one count but fewer than ten. The chain has TRBV19 and TRBJ2-7; 7 bases map to TRBD2. This CDR3 region has 14 residues. The germline V gene has CDR1 LNHDA and CDR2 SQIVND (reference sequence). With V trimmed by 5 bases and J by 3 bases, 7 bases remained unmatched. This CDR3 reads CASSGTGTIYEQYF. CDR3 bases: TGTGCCAGTAGTGGAACCGGGACTATCTACGAGCAGTACTTC. Combining the CDR3 with reference TRBV19 and TRBJ2-7 gives the whole variable domain DGGITQSPKYLFRKEGQNVTLSCEQNLNHDAMYWYRQDPGQGLRLIYYSQIVNDFQKGDIAEGYSVSREKKESFPLTVTSAQKNPTAFYLCASSGTGTIYEQYFGPGTRLTVT.

The gene calls are TRBV6-5 and TRBJ1-5; D is unresolved. CDR3 length: 15 residues. The V gene lost 0 bases and the J gene lost 0 bases, with 6 bases spanning the gap. Germline V gene lookup returns CDR1 MNHEY and CDR2 SVGAGI. As DNA, the CDR3 is TGTGCCAGCAGTTACTCCGCCGGTAGCAATCAGCCCCAGCATTTT. It is translated as CASSYSAGSNQPQHF.

V gene TRBV4-3 combines with J gene TRBJ2-3, with 12 bases lining up with TRBD2. CDR1 and CDR2 from the germline V gene are LGHNA and YSLEER. The CDR3 is 15 amino acids. Germline trimming cut 4 bases from V and 6 bases from J; bases unmatched to any gene: 5. DNA of the CDR3: TGCGCCAGCAGCCCTAGCGGGGGGGCGGGTGATACGCAGTATTTT. As protein: CASSPSGGAGDTQYF.

V gene TRBV7-7 combines with J gene TRBJ1-2; 8 nucleotides agree with TRBD1. The CDR3 runs to 17 residues. V was pared by 7 bases and J by 0 bases, with 13 bases of the junction left unmatched. Per germline, CDR1 SSHAT and CDR2 FNYEAQ (reference sequence). Here the CDR3 DNA reads TGTGCCAGCATCCCGTGGCAGGGGGCTATCGCTAACTATGGCTACACCTTC. Amino acids: CASIPWQGAIANYGYTF.

This chain links TRBV19 with TRBJ1-1; 7 bases match TRBD1. The germline V gene has CDR1 LNHDA and CDR2 SQIVND (reference sequence). The CDR3 contains 17 residues. With V trimmed by 3 bases and J by 4 bases, 14 bases remained unmatched. CDR3 residues: CASSIRGLIRGRTEAFF. CDR3 nucleotides: TGTGCCAGTAGTATTAGGGGTTTGATAAGGGGGCGCACTGAAGCTTTCTTT.

The chain couples TRBV5-6 to TRBJ1-6; 9 nucleotides match TRBD1. The J segment lost 9 bases and the V segment lost 3 bases, leaving 7 bases of the junction unmatched. The CDR3 totals 15 residues. The germline gives CDR1 SGHDT, CDR2 YYEEEE. CDR3 protein: CASSSPGQGSSPLHF. The CDR3 bases are TGTGCCAGCAGCTCCCCGGGACAGGGAAGTTCACCCCTCCACTTT.

The rearrangement links TRBV20-1 to TRBJ1-1; D uncertain. The CDR3 loop spans 11 amino acids. Germline V gene sequence: CDR1 DFQATT, CDR2 SNEGSKA (reference sequence). V lost 7 bases and J lost 7, with 13 bases in between. CDR3 sequence: CSVEGRFEAFF. The DNA of the CDR3 is TGCAGTGTCGAAGGCCGGTTTGAAGCTTTCTTT.

The gene calls are TRBV5-1 and TRBJ1-1; 7 bases line up with TRBD1. With V trimmed by 7 bases and J by 7 bases, 13 bases remained unmatched. There are 14 residues in the CDR3. Germline V gives CDR1 SGHRS, CDR2 YFSETQ. The CDR3 reads CASSRGWRGHEAFF. CDR3 in DNA: TGCGCCAGCTCCAGGGGGTGGAGGGGACATGAAGCTTTCTTT.

J is TRBJ1-2 and V is TRBV28, with a possible D match to TRBD1 (5 bases). V dropped 2 bases and J dropped 6 bases, with 16 bases sitting between them. The CDR3 contains 15 residues. Germline V gene sequence: CDR1 MDHEN, CDR2 SYDVKM. The CDR3 spells CASSLGSRLGDGYTF. The CDR3 DNA follows: TGTGCCAGCAGTTTAGGGTCACGGCTAGGGGATGGCTACACCTTC.

The chain links TRBV19 to TRBJ2-7; 11 nucleotides agree with TRBD1. CDR3 length equals 14 residues. CDR1 is LNHDA and CDR2 is SQIVND in the germline V gene (reference sequence). V lost 9 bases and J lost 0; bases outside the gene matches: 4. For the CDR3, the DNA is TGTGCCAGCAGGGACAGGGGGAGCTCCTACGAGCAGTACTTC. Its protein is CASRDRGSSYEQYF.

CDR3 nucleotides: TGTGCCAGCAGTTTGTACAGGGGCTACGAGCAGTACTTC. It yields the protein CASSLYRGYEQYF. The chain joins TRBV27 to TRBJ2-7; 7 bases are a match to TRBD1. The V gene's germline CDR1 is MNHEY and CDR2 SMNVEV (reference sequence). The CDR3 contains 13 residues. The V segment lost 3 bases and the J segment 3 bases; nucleotides outside the gene matches: 2.

This chain connects TRBV20-1 to TRBJ2-5; D unresolved. The CDR3 runs to 11 residues. The germline V gene encodes CDR1 DFQATT and CDR2 SNEGSKA (reference sequence). Trimming took 4 bases from V and 5 from J, leaving 8 bases between them. The CDR3 sequence: CSATKQETQYF. The DNA for the CDR3 is TGCAGTGCTACCAAGCAGGAGACCCAGTACTTC.

This clone is labeled as large (0.1 to 1%). The V gene is TRBV29-1, the J gene TRBJ1-1; D remains ambiguous. Trimming shortened V by 3 bases and J by 1 base, and 9 bases separated the two germline ends. The germline V gene has CDR1 SQVTM and CDR2 ANQGSEA. CDR3 size: 13 residues. CDR3 nucleotide sequence: TGCAGCGTTGAGGCCTCTTCGAACACTGAAGCTTTCTTT. Amino acid sequence: CSVEASSNTEAFF.

The genes are TRBV7-2 and TRBJ1-2; the D is unclear. CDR3 length equals 16 residues. The ends were cut back, 6 bases at V and 3 bases at J, with 20 bases in the middle. Germline lookup yields CDR1 SGHTA and CDR2 FQGNSA. CDR3 loop: CASRSRASGLDYGYTF. The CDR3 DNA sequence: TGTGCCAGCAGATCCCGGGCCTCTGGCCTGGACTATGGCTACACCTTC.

The chain recombines TRBV7-9 with TRBJ2-5; 10 positions agree with TRBD2. Germline CDR1 is SEHNR and CDR2 is FQNEAQ (reference sequence). The CDR3 is made up of 15 amino acids. V gave up 3 bases and J gave up 3 bases; unmatched junction bases: 4. CDR3 sequence (DNA): TGTGCCAGCAGCTTTGGCCTAGCGGGAGAAGAGACCCAGTACTTC. Its translation: CASSFGLAGEETQYF. Full variable domain (missing parts from reference TRBV7-9 and TRBJ2-5): DTGVSQNPRHKITKRGQNVTFRCDPISEHNRLYWYRQTLGQGPEFLTYFQNEAQLEKSRLLSDRFSAERPKGSFSTLEIQRTEQGDSAMYLCASSFGLAGEETQYFGPGTRLLVL.

The CDR3 loop is CATSRPTSGGGAKNIQYF. The CDR3 DNA reads TGTGCCACCAGCAGACCGACTAGCGGGGGGGGAGCCAAAAACATTCAGTACTTC. The V call is TRBV15, the J call TRBJ2-4, with TRBD2 identical over 14 bases. J gave up 0 bases and V 2 bases, and 3 bases lay outside the gene matches. The CDR3 is 18 amino acids. Germline values: CDR1 LNHNV, CDR2 YYDKDF (reference sequence).